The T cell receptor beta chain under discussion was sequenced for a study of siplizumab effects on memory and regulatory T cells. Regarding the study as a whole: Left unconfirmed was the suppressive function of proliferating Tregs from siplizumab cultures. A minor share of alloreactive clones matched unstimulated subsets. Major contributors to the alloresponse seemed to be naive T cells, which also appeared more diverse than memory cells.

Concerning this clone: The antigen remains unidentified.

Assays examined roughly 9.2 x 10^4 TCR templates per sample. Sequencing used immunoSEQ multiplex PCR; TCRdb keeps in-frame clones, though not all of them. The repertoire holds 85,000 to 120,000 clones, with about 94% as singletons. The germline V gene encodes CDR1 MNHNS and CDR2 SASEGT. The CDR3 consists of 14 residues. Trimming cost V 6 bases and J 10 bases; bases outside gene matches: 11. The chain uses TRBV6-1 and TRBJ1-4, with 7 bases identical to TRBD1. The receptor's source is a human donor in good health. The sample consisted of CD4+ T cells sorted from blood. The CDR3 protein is CASSLTGTTRKLFF. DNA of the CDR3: TGTGCCAGCAGCCTGACAGGGACGACTAGAAAACTGTTTTTT.